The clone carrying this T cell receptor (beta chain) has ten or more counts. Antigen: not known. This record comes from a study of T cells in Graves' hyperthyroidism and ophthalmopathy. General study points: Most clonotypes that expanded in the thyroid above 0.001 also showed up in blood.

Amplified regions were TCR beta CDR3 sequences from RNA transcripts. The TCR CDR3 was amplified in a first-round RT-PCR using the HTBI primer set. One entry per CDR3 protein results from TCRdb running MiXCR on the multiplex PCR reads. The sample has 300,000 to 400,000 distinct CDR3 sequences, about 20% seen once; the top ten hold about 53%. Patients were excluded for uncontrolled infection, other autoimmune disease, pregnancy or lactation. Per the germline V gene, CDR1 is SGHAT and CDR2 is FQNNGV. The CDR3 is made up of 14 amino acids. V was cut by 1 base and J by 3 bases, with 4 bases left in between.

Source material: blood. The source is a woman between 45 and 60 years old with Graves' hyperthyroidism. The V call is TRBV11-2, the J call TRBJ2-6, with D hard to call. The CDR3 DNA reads TGTGCCAGCAGCTTAGCCGGTGGGGCCAACGTCCTGACTTTC. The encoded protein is CASSLAGGANVLTF.